The clone carrying this T cell receptor beta chain was seen a single time. Treatment meaning: around 19 received Ad26.COV2.S at low or high dose, single or two shots; 5 received placebo; per-sample allocation not given. All samples were drawn on day 63, counting from the first vaccine or placebo injection. The data stem from a study of Ad26.COV2.S vaccination and SARS-CoV-2 variants. Clones were read by immunoSEQ multiplex PCR, and TCRdb kept only the in-frame ones, dropping some. The profile shows 510,000 or so clones, roughly nine tenths of them singletons. Trimming cost V 5 bases and J 7 bases; bases outside gene matches: 5. The CDR3 runs to 13 residues. Germline CDR1 MDHEN, CDR2 SYDVKM.

The material was peripheral blood, obtained in a trial of Ad26.COV2.S vaccine versus placebo. The chain combines TRBV28 with TRBJ1-2; TRBD1 agrees at 9 bases. The clonotype was recovered from a person between 18 and 65 years old who received the Ad26.COV2.S COVID-19 vaccine or a placebo. DNA for the CDR3: TGTGCCAGCAGTCTCCCGACAGGGGGTGGCTACACCTTC. Amino acid sequence: CASSLPTGGGYTF.